The 19 T cell receptor beta chains reported below all come from one sample, sequenced in a study of blood T cell repertoires in COVID-19 (dated by TCRdb to the early 2020s). The library was produced with the immunoSEQ multiplex PCR assay. TCRdb limited this immuneACCESS table to in-frame rearrangements with V and J called. A share of clones is missing; checked studies link under half to unresolved V genes, and the rest is unexplained. Across this sample there are approximately 68,000 clones, with 65% to 90% seen only once. Approximately 6% of the sample is held by the ten biggest clonotypes. The source material was peripheral blood. The receptor source for this set is a woman aged 55 to 70 with acute or convalescent COVID-19.

The rearrangement links TRBV2 to TRBJ1-5, with TRBD1 as a possible D gene (6 bases). Germline CDR1 reads SNHLY; CDR2 reads FYNNEI. The length of the CDR3 is 13 residues. Trimming stripped 6 bases from V and 4 bases from J, with 10 bases between. The CDR3 sequence is CASRAQGNQPQHF. The DNA for the CDR3 is TGTGCCAGCAGAGCCCAGGGGAATCAGCCCCAGCATTTT.

The chain is built from TRBV19 and TRBJ1-5; 9 nucleotides agree with TRBD1. CDR1 and CDR2 from the germline V gene are LNHDA and SQIVND (reference sequence). The CDR3 runs to 17 residues. V was pared by 4 bases and J by 0 bases, with 7 bases of the junction left unmatched. CDR3 sequence: CASSTSGTGYSNQPQHF. CDR3 sequence (DNA): TGTGCCAGTAGTACATCCGGGACAGGGTATAGCAATCAGCCCCAGCATTTT. Full variable domain (rest looked up from reference TRBV19 and TRBJ1-5): DGGITQSPKYLFRKEGQNVTLSCEQNLNHDAMYWYRQDPGQGLRLIYYSQIVNDFQKGDIAEGYSVSREKKESFPLTVTSAQKNPTAFYLCASSTSGTGYSNQPQHFGDGTRLSIL.

This clone has more than one count but fewer than ten. The chain is built from TRBV7-6 and TRBJ2-5; tentatively, D is TRBD2 (5 bases). The CDR3 length is 16 residues. Germline V gene lookup returns CDR1 SGHVS and CDR2 FNYEAQ. V was pared by 1 base and J by 5 bases, with 17 bases between. CDR3: CASSLGAAGLRETQYF. The CDR3 DNA sequence: TGTGCCAGCAGCTTAGGTGCGGCGGGTCTCCGGGAGACCCAGTACTTC. The full variable domain, with the rest looked up from reference TRBV7-6 and TRBJ2-5, is GAGVSQSPRYKVTKRGQDVALRCDPISGHVSLYWYRQALGQGPEFLTYFNYEAQQDKSGLPNDRFSAERPEGSISTLTIQRTEQRDSAMYRCASSLGAAGLRETQYFGPGTRLLVL.

Here the CDR3 DNA reads TGTGCCATCAGTGACAACAGTACACCCCTCCACTTT. Encoded protein: CAISDNSTPLHF. J is TRBJ1-6 and V is TRBV10-3, with D unresolved. CDR3 length: 12 residues. Between the trimmed V and J ends, which lost 3 bases and 11 bases, there was a span of 8 bases. Germline V gives CDR1 ENHRY, CDR2 SYGVKD.

The chain carries TRBV18 and TRBJ1-1; possible D gene TRBD1, 6 bases. CDR3 length: 16 residues. The germline gives CDR1 KGHSH, CDR2 LQKENI. Deletions cut 3 bases from V and 5 bases from J, with 19 bases between. CDR3 sequence (DNA): TGTGCCAGCTCACCCGGGATAAAAGGGAGGGGGACTGAAGCTTTCTTT. Its protein is CASSPGIKGRGTEAFF.

CDR3 amino acids: CSVEALQGDYGYTF. DNA of the CDR3: TGCAGCGTTGAAGCCTTGCAGGGGGACTATGGCTACACCTTC. The chain recombines TRBV29-1 with TRBJ1-2; 7 nucleotides align to TRBD1. CDR3 length equals 14 residues. J lost 3 bases, V lost 1 base, and 5 bases had no gene match. Per the germline V gene, CDR1 is SQVTM and CDR2 is ANQGSEA. The complete variable domain, with remaining parts taken from reference TRBV29-1 and TRBJ1-2, reads SAVISQKPSRDICQRGTSLTIQCQVDSQVTMMFWYRQQPGQSLTLIATANQGSEATYESGFVIDKFPISRPNLTFSTLTVSNMSPEDSSIYLCSVEALQGDYGYTFGSGTRLTVV.

This clone was found a few times. This chain uses TRBV27 with TRBJ1-2; 7 nucleotides agree with TRBD1. Germline assignment: CDR1 MNHEY and CDR2 SMNVEV (reference sequence). This CDR3 contains 15 residues. V shed 6 bases, J shed 7 bases, and the junction held 14 bases outside the gene matches. The CDR3 spells CASSRDSQIGGGYTF. The CDR3 DNA reads as TGTGCCAGCAGCCGGGACAGCCAGATAGGGGGTGGCTACACCTTC.

The chain recombines TRBV29-1 with TRBJ1-4, with D perhaps TRBD1 (5 bases). V lost 3 bases and J lost 8, with 16 bases in between. The germline CDR1 and CDR2 sequences are SQVTM and ANQGSEA. The CDR3 has 14 residues. The CDR3 nucleotides read TGCAGCGTTGAGTACGGGACTGCGAGGGAAAAACTGTTTTTT. This translates into CSVEYGTAREKLFF.

Only a few counts were recorded for this clone. The chain joins TRBV30 to TRBJ2-4, with D perhaps matching TRBD2 (6 bases). This CDR3 region has 20 residues. Germline CDR1 is GTSNPN and CDR2 is SVGIG (reference sequence). V was clipped by 3 bases and J by 3 bases, with 30 bases between them. The CDR3: CAWSPSRQFAGGYDKNIQYF. The DNA for the CDR3 is TGTGCCTGGAGCCCCAGCCGACAGTTTGCTGGGGGGTATGACAAAAACATTCAGTACTTC. Filled out from reference TRBV30 and TRBJ2-4, the complete variable domain reads SQTIHQWPATLVQPVGSPLSLECTVEGTSNPNLYWYRQAAGRGLQLLFYSVGIGQISSEVPQNLSASRPQDRQFILSSKKLLLSDSGFYLCAWSPSRQFAGGYDKNIQYFGAGTRLSVL.

The genes are TRBV4-1 and TRBJ2-1; 7 bases fit TRBD2. CDR1 and CDR2 (germline): MGHRA, YSYEKL. Unmatched junction bases numbered 12, after V lost 4 bases and J lost 0 bases. The CDR3 extends over 18 amino acids. CDR3 region: CASSREITSDSSYNEQFF. The CDR3 DNA sequence: TGCGCCAGCAGCCGGGAAATCACTAGCGACAGCTCCTACAATGAGCAGTTCTTC.

V is TRBV5-6 and J is TRBJ2-5, with a tentative D call TRBD1 (6 bases). The CDR3 contains 13 residues. Germline lookup yields CDR1 SGHDT and CDR2 YYEEEE. V was shortened by 4 bases and J by 1 base, with 8 bases between the two germline ends. The CDR3 reads CASSLDSQETQYF. The CDR3 DNA sequence: TGTGCCAGCAGCCTGGACAGCCAAGAGACCCAGTACTTC.

The chain carries TRBV25-1 and TRBJ1-3; D might be TRBD1 (5 bases). CDR3 size: 15 residues. Germline V gives CDR1 MGHDK, CDR2 SYGVNS. Trimming removed 2 bases at V and 10 bases at J, with 18 bases between. CDR3 DNA: TGTGCCAGCAGTGAAACCGGGAGGGGAGTATATACCATATATTTT. Translating gives CASSETGRGVYTIYF.

The gene calls are TRBV2 and TRBJ2-5, with 8 bases that match TRBD1. Looked up from germline, CDR1 is SNHLY and CDR2 is FYNNEI. The CDR3 sequence is 14 residues long. Trimming removed 8 bases from V and 4 bases from J; junction bases left unmatched: 9. The CDR3 loop is CASARGRGGETQYF. The CDR3, as DNA: TGTGCCAGCGCCAGGGGGCGGGGAGGAGAGACCCAGTACTTC.

The genes are TRBV19 and TRBJ1-2; a weak D match, TRBD1 (6 bases). V lost 6 bases and J 8 bases, leaving 19 bases between the germline ends. The CDR3 consists of 14 residues. The germline gives CDR1 LNHDA, CDR2 SQIVND (reference sequence). The CDR3 coding sequence is TGTGCCAGTAGAGACAGGAGTAGTACGGGCGGCTACACCTTC. It encodes CASRDRSSTGGYTF.

The chain recombines TRBV9 with TRBJ1-6; 7 positions match TRBD1. CDR3 length equals 15 residues. V gave up 4 bases and J gave up 3 bases; unmatched junction bases: 4. Germline-derived CDR1 and CDR2 are SGDLS and YYNGEE. The CDR3 is CASSYDRDYNSPLHF. The CDR3, as DNA: TGTGCCAGCAGCTACGACAGGGACTATAATTCACCCCTCCACTTT.

The rearrangement uses TRBV10-3 and TRBJ2-3; 9 nucleotides align to TRBD1. The V gene's germline CDR1 is ENHRY and CDR2 SYGVKD. J gave up 5 bases and V 6 bases, and 12 bases lay outside the gene matches. The CDR3 is 16 residues long. CDR3 DNA: TGTGCCATCAGGGGGGGGGACAGGGAGGGGGGAGATACGCAGTATTTT. Translated, it gives CAIRGGDREGGDTQYF.

The J gene is TRBJ2-2, the V gene TRBV27; a possible D gene is TRBD1 (5 bases). Germline-derived CDR1 and CDR2 are MNHEY and SMNVEV (reference sequence). V lost 5 bases to trimming and J lost 7 bases, with 14 bases between them. This CDR3 has 14 amino acids. The CDR3 protein is CASSPQGRGGELFF. CDR3 nucleotides: TGTGCCAGCAGTCCCCAGGGTAGGGGCGGGGAGCTGTTTTTT.

The V call is TRBV3-1 (or the pseudogene TRBV3-2), the J call TRBJ1-2, with TRBD1 identical over 9 bases. V trimming: 3 bases; J trimming: 8 bases; junction bases outside the gene matches: 4. CDR3 size: 13 residues. The germline gives CDR1 LGHDT, CDR2 YNNKEL (reference sequence). CDR3 loop: CASSHGTGYGYTF. CDR3 sequence (DNA): TGTGCCAGCAGCCACGGGACAGGGTACGGCTACACCTTC.

The chain couples TRBV5-6 to TRBJ1-2; TRBD1 is a possible D gene (5 bases). Germline V gene data show CDR1 as SGHDT and CDR2 as YYEEEE. The CDR3 has 18 amino acids. Trimming removed 3 bases from V and 5 bases from J, with 26 bases in between. The CDR3 sequence is CASSSPGSDPRGIYGYTF. The CDR3 DNA reads TGTGCCAGCAGCTCGCCGGGGTCGGACCCTCGGGGGATATATGGCTACACCTTC. The whole variable domain, filled in from reference TRBV5-6 and TRBJ1-2, reads DAGVTQSPTHLIKTRGQQVTLRCSPKSGHDTVSWYQQALGQGPQFIFQYYEEEERQRGNFPDRFSGHQFPNYSSELNVNALLLGDSALYLCASSSPGSDPRGIYGYTFGSGTRLTVV.